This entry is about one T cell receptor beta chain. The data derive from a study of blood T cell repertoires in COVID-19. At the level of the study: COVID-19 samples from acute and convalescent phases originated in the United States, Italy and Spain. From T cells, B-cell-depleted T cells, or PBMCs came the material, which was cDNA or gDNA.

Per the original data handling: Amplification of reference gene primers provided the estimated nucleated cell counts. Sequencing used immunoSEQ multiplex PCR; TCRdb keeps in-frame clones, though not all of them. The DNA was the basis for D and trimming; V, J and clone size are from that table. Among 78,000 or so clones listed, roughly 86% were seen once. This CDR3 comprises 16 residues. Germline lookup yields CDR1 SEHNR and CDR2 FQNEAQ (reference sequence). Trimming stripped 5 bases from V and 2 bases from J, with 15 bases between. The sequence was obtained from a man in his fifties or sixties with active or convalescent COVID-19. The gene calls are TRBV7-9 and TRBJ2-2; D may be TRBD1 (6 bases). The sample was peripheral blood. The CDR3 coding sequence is TGTGCCAGCAGCCTTAGAAGGGACACCAACACCGGGGAGCTGTTTTTT. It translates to CASSLRRDTNTGELFF.